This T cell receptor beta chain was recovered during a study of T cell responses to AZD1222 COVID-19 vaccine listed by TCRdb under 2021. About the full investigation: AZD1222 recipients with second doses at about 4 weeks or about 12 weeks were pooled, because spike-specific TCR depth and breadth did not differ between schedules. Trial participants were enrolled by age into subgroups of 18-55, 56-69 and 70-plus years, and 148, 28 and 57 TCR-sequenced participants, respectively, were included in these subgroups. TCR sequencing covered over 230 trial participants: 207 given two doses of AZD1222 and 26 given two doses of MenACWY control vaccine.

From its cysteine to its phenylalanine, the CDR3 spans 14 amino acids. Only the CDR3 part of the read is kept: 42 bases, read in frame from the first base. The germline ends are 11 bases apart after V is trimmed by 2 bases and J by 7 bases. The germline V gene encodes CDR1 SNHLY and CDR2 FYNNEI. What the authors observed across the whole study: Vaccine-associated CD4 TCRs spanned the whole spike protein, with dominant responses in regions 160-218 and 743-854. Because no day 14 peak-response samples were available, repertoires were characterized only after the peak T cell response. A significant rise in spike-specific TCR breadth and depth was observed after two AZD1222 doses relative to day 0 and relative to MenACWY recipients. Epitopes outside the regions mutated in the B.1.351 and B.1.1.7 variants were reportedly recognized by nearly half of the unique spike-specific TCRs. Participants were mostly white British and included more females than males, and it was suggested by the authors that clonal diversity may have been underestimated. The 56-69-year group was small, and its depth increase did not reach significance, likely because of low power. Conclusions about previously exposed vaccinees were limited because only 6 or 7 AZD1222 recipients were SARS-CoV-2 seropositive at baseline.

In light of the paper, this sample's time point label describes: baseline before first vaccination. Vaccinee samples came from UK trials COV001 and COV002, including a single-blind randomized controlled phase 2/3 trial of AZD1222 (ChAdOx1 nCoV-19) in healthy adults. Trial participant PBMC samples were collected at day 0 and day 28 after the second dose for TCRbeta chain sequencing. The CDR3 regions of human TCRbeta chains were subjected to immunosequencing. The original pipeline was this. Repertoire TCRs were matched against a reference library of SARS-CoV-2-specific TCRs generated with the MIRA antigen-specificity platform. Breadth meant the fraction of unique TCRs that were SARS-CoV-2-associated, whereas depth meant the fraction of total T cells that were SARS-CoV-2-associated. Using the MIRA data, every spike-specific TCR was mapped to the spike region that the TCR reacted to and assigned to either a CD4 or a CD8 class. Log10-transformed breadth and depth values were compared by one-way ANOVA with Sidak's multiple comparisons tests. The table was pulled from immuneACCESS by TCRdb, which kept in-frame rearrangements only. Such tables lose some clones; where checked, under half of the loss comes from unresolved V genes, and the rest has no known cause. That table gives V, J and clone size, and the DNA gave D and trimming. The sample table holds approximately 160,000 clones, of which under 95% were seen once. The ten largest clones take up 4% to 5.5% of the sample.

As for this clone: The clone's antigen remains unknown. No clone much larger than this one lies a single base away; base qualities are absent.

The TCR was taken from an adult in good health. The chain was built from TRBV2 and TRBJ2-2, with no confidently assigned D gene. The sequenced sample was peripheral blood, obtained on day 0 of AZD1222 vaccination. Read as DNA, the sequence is TGTGCCAGCAGTGAATGGGCGGTTCTCGGGGAGCTGTTTTTT. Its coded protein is CASSEWAVLGELFF.